This entry lists 20 T cell receptor beta chains sequenced from one sample in a study of human T cells and chemical hapten exposure. The time point here: pre-sensitization, week 0. Treatment: therapeutic diphenylcyclopropenone sensitization with weekly scalp DPC. TCRdb reprocessed the RACE reads with MiXCR, giving one entry per CDR3 protein. The data contain more than 85,000 distinct CDR3 sequences, 8.5% of them singletons. The sample in question was whole blood, obtained in connection with sensitization to the hapten diphenylcyclopropenone (DPC). These receptors were collected from a man aged 35 to 55 with alopecia areata. Some clones in this sample may be carry-over from other donors' samples.

This clonotype has ten or more counts. The chain carries TRBV7-6 and TRBJ2-3; 11 bases line up with TRBD2. V was pared by 5 bases and J by 4 bases, with 5 bases of the junction left unmatched. This CDR3 has 15 residues. The germline gives CDR1 SGHVS, CDR2 FNYEAQ. This chain's CDR3 is CASSGLAGRPDTQYF. The CDR3 DNA sequence: TGTGCCAGCAGCGGACTAGCGGGTCGCCCAGATACGCAGTATTTT.

This chain uses TRBV24-1 with TRBJ1-5; D remains ambiguous. Trimming stripped 3 bases from V and 1 base from J, with 0 bases between. Germline CDR1 and CDR2: KGHDR and SFDVKD. CDR3 length: 12 residues. CDR3 sequence: CATSDSNQPQHF. The CDR3 region has the DNA TGTGCCACCAGTGATAGCAATCAGCCCCAGCATTTT.

This clonotype was detected ten times or more. The rearrangement uses TRBV27 and TRBJ1-5; TRBD1 agrees at 7 bases. CDR1 is MNHEY, CDR2 SMNVEV, per germline (reference sequence). CDR3 size: 17 residues. V was pared by 5 bases and J by 6 bases, with 16 bases of the junction left unmatched. The CDR3 sequence is CASSPYLNRGEFQPQHF. CDR3 in DNA: TGTGCCAGCAGTCCTTACCTCAACAGGGGTGAGTTTCAGCCCCAGCATTTT.

This clonotype has ten or more counts. DNA of the CDR3: TGTGCCACTGAGGACAGGGACTCTGGGGCCAACGTCCTGACTTTC. Protein sequence: CATEDRDSGANVLTF. The chain carries TRBV24-1 and TRBJ2-6; 8 bases are a match to TRBD1. The length of the CDR3 is 15 residues. The germline gives CDR1 KGHDR, CDR2 SFDVKD. The J segment lost 0 bases and the V segment lost 10 bases, leaving 4 bases of the junction unmatched.

The chain recombines TRBV6-1 with TRBJ2-3; D remains unclear. V was clipped by 9 bases and J by 0 bases, with 13 bases between them. Germline V gene sequence: CDR1 MNHNS, CDR2 SASEGT. The CDR3 contains 14 residues. The CDR3 bases are TGTGCCAGTGTGCCCCGGACGAGCACAGATACGCAGTATTTT. It codes for CASVPRTSTDTQYF.

This clonotype was detected ten times or more. The CDR3 DNA sequence: TGCAGCGTTGAAGGGACTAGCGGTCAAGAGACCCAGTACTTC. It specifies CSVEGTSGQETQYF. J is TRBJ2-5 and V is TRBV29-1; 10 bases are a match to TRBD2. The junction had 1 base not matched to a gene; V was cut back by 1 base and J by 2 bases. Germline loops: CDR1 SQVTM, CDR2 ANQGSEA. This CDR3 spans 14 amino acids.

The chain carries TRBV7-2 and TRBJ2-3; no clear D gene. Between the trimmed V and J ends, which lost 0 bases and 4 bases, there was a span of 11 bases. CDR1 is SGHTA and CDR2 is FQGNSA in the germline V gene. This CDR3 has 15 residues. The chain's CDR3 is CASSLASSRPDTQYF. The CDR3 DNA follows: TGTGCCAGCAGCTTAGCTAGTAGCAGGCCAGATACGCAGTATTTT.

This clonotype was recorded a few times. This chain joins TRBV5-6 and TRBJ2-3; D possibly corresponds to TRBD1 (6 bases). The CDR3 length is 15 residues. The germline V gene has CDR1 SGHDT and CDR2 YYEEEE. The V and J ends lost 6 bases and 2 bases respectively, with 16 bases between them. CDR3 in DNA: TGTGCCAGCACCCCGCTTCAGGGGTCCACAGATACGCAGTATTTT. Translating it yields CASTPLQGSTDTQYF.

At least ten counts were recorded for this clonotype. V is TRBV6-1 and J is TRBJ1-5, with 7 bases that match TRBD1. There are 14 residues in the CDR3. V was pared by 6 bases and J by 6 bases, with 8 bases of the junction left unmatched. CDR1 and CDR2 from the germline V gene are MNHNS and SASEGT. CDR3 DNA sequence: TGTGCCAGCAGAGTACAGGGGTCGGGTCAGCCCCAGCATTTT. This sequence encodes CASRVQGSGQPQHF.

The CDR3 sequence: CASSTGGGNEQFF. In DNA form, the CDR3 reads TGTGCCAGCAGCACGGGAGGGGGGAATGAGCAGTTCTTC. This sequence joins TRBV13 and TRBJ2-1; 8 nucleotides agree with TRBD2. Trimming at V came to 5 bases and at J to 7 bases, leaving 4 bases not matched to a gene. The germline V gene encodes CDR1 PRHDT and CDR2 FYEKMQ (reference sequence). The CDR3 runs to 13 residues. Full variable domain (missing parts from reference TRBV13 and TRBJ2-1): AAGVIQSPRHLIKEKRETATLKCYPIPRHDTVYWYQQGPGQDPQFLISFYEKMQSDKGSIPDRFSAQQFSDYHSELNMSSLELGDSALYFCASSTGGGNEQFFGPGTRLTVL.

This clonotype came up many times. The chain joins TRBV11-3 to TRBJ2-5; D gene ambiguous. Germline CDR1 SGHNT, CDR2 YENEEA. The CDR3 has 12 residues. Trimming took off 0 bases at V and 3 bases at J, with 2 bases between the two ends. This chain's CDR3 is CASSLEEETQYF. The CDR3 DNA is TGTGCCAGCAGCTTAGAGGAAGAGACCCAGTACTTC.

V and J are TRBV29-1 and TRBJ2-7; D unclear. V shed 1 base and J shed 0 bases, with 7 bases lying between them. There are 13 residues in the CDR3. Looked up from germline, CDR1 is SQVTM and CDR2 is ANQGSEA. The CDR3 loop reads CSVEGVSSYEQYF. The CDR3, as DNA: TGCAGCGTTGAAGGGGTCTCCTCCTACGAGCAGTACTTC.

This clonotype was picked up many times. The J gene is TRBJ1-4, the V gene TRBV6-1; D unresolved. The CDR3 contains 17 residues. The V end lost 8 bases, the J end lost 0 bases, and 19 bases lay between the germline ends. CDR1 and CDR2 (germline): MNHNS, SASEGT. The CDR3 DNA follows: TGTGCCAGCTATAACGGATACTGGGGAGCAACTAATGAAAAACTGTTTTTT. Translating it yields CASYNGYWGATNEKLFF.

The V call is TRBV6-5, the J call TRBJ1-3; D is unresolved. The ends were cut back, 2 bases at V and 2 bases at J, with 7 bases in the middle. From germline, CDR1 is MNHEY and CDR2 SVGAGI. This CDR3 is built from 14 residues. The CDR3, as DNA: TGTGCCAGCAGTTACGGAGGCCCTGGAAACACCATATATTTT. Translated, it gives CASSYGGPGNTIYF.

This clonotype was detected many times. The chain employs TRBV5-4 and TRBJ2-7; D is perhaps TRBD1 (5 bases). V dropped 0 bases and J dropped 0 bases, with 10 bases sitting between them. This CDR3 contains 15 residues. Germline-derived CDR1 and CDR2 are SGHNT and YYREEE (reference sequence). CDR3 nucleotide sequence: TGTGCCAGCAGCTTGGGCGGCCAGGGCTCCTACGAGCAGTACGTC. This encodes CASSLGGQGSYEQYV.

This clonotype has just a few counts. The genes are TRBV4-3 and TRBJ2-5; TRBD2 matches 9 bases. From germline, CDR1 is LGHNA and CDR2 YSLEER. Trimming removed 6 bases from V and 5 bases from J; junction bases left unmatched: 4. The CDR3 contains 13 residues. CDR3 region: CASSRSGSETQYF. The CDR3 DNA reads TGCGCCAGCAGTCGTAGCGGGAGCGAGACCCAGTACTTC.

This chain links TRBV2 with TRBJ2-6; D is undetermined. Germline loops: CDR1 SNHLY, CDR2 FYNNEI. CDR3 length equals 17 residues. Trimming left V 3 bases short and J 0 bases short, with 12 bases between. CDR3 amino acids: CASSETRTPSGANVLTF. In nucleotides, the CDR3 is TGTGCCAGCAGTGAGACCCGGACGCCCTCTGGGGCCAACGTCCTGACTTTC.

J is TRBJ2-7 and V is TRBV19; D may be TRBD2 (6 bases). Looked up from germline, CDR1 is LNHDA and CDR2 is SQIVND (reference sequence). The V gene lost 4 bases and the J gene lost 4 bases, with 14 bases spanning the gap. The CDR3 runs to 14 residues. CDR3 bases: TGTGCCAGTAGTAAACCGGGACTGAATTACGAGCAGTACTTC. This translates into CASSKPGLNYEQYF.

The chain has TRBV27 and TRBJ2-3; D might be TRBD1 (5 bases). Trimming took off 6 bases at V and 1 base at J, with 11 bases between the two ends. The germline V gene encodes CDR1 MNHEY and CDR2 SMNVEV (reference sequence). This CDR3 has 14 amino acids. As DNA, the CDR3 is TGTGCCAGCAGCGACAGCATTCGCACAGATACGCAGTATTTT. Residues: CASSDSIRTDTQYF.

The rearrangement links TRBV7-9 to TRBJ1-4; weak D call: TRBD1 (5 bases). CDR1 and CDR2 (germline): SEHNR, FQNEAQ (reference sequence). The CDR3 is 16 amino acids. Trimming cost V 3 bases and J 1 base, with 12 bases left between them. In DNA form, the CDR3 reads TGTGCCAGCAGCTTGGAACAGGTCTTAACTAATGAAAAACTGTTTTTT. Its translation is CASSLEQVLTNEKLFF.